The sequence of this TCR beta chain was determined in a study of T-cell reconstitution after alpha-beta-depleted transplantation in children. Regarding the study as a whole: Alpha-beta T cells present about two months after transplant were reported to originate from several hundred expanded graft clones. T-cell numbers and diversity, one year after transplant, stemmed largely from T cells that were newly produced. Certain patients had high TCRbeta diversity at day 60, and it came from recipient T cells and thymic progenitors that survived.

Unique molecular identifiers featured in how the TCRbeta library was prepared. TCRdb itself ran the PCR reads through MiXCR, one entry per CDR3 protein. This sample has about 300,000 distinct CDR3 sequences; 7.5% to 9% occur once, and the top ten carry around 10%. This clonotype has just a few counts. What it binds is not known. The clonotype comes from a female patient aged 2-9 years who had a stem cell transplant for Fanconi anemia, so the T cells may come from the graft donor. The sequencing here drew on peripheral blood, taken 360 days after TCRalphabeta/CD19-depleted stem cell transplant.

This CDR3 is CASRSPGRGHSPLHF. CDR3 in DNA: TGTGCCAGCAGAAGCCCGGGCAGGGGGCATTCACCCCTCCACTTT. The chain carries TRBV6-1 and TRBJ1-6, with TRBD1 matching over 8 bases. Trimming cost V 6 bases and J 8 bases; bases outside gene matches: 9. Germline-derived CDR1 and CDR2 are MNHNS and SASEGT. The CDR3 is 15 residues long.